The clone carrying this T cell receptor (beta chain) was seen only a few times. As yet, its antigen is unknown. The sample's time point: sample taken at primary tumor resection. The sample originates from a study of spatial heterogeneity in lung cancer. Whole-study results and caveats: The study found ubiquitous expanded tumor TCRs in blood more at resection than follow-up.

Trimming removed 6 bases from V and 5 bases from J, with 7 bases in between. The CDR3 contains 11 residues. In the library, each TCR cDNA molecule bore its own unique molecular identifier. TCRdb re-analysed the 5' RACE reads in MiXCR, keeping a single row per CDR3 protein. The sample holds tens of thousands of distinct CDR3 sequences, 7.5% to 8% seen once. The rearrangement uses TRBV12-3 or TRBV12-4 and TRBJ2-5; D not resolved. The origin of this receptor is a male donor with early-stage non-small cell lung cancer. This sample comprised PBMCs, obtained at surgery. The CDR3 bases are TGTGCCAGCAGCTCCCTTGAGACCCAGTACTTC. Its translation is CASSSLETQYF.